The 14 T cell receptor beta chains listed next were all sequenced from one sample in a study of OX40 agonist ivuxolimab in advanced cancers. Assay used: immunoSEQ multiplex PCR; TCRdb lists only in-frame clones, some missing. The data hold 30,000 to 45,000 clones, with roughly four fifths observed a single time. The sequencing here drew on CD4+ or CD8+ T cells sorted from blood, taken in a trial of the OX40 agonist ivuxolimab. The receptor set was obtained from an adult with an advanced solid tumor such as melanoma, head and neck, liver or kidney cancer.

The rearrangement uses TRBV9 and TRBJ2-1; unclear D gene. CDR3 size: 13 residues. Germline CDR1 SGDLS, CDR2 YYNGEE. Between the trimmed V and J ends, which lost 0 bases and 10 bases, there was a span of 11 bases. As DNA, the CDR3 is TGTGCCAGCAGCGTAGTGTCCCGTCCCGAGCAGTTCTTC. This sequence encodes CASSVVSRPEQFF.

Here the CDR3 DNA reads TGTGCCAGCAGTTACTTCGGACCGCGGGGCTACACCTTC. It specifies CASSYFGPRGYTF. The chain combines TRBV6-5 with TRBJ1-2; D not resolved. CDR1 and CDR2 (germline): MNHEY, SVGAGI. V lost 1 base to trimming and J lost 8 bases, with 11 bases between them. This CDR3 has 13 amino acids.

The chain couples TRBV19 to TRBJ2-5, with D possibly TRBD2 on 5 matching bases. The CDR3 runs 13 residues. The V gene lost 6 bases and the J gene lost 0 bases, with 8 bases spanning the gap. Looked up from germline, CDR1 is LNHDA and CDR2 is SQIVND (reference sequence). The CDR3 nucleotides are TGTGCCAGTAGACGAGGGAACCAAGAGACCCAGTACTTC. It codes for CASRRGNQETQYF.

The rearrangement uses TRBV19 and TRBJ1-5; D gene uncertain. CDR3 length equals 15 residues. Germline CDR1 is LNHDA and CDR2 is SQIVND (reference sequence). V was cut by 4 bases and J by 0 bases, with 10 bases left in between. The CDR3 here is CASSNSRSSNQPQHF. CDR3 bases: TGTGCCAGTAGTAACTCCAGGAGTAGCAATCAGCCCCAGCATTTT. Based on the CDR3 plus reference TRBV19 and TRBJ1-5, the full variable domain is DGGITQSPKYLFRKEGQNVTLSCEQNLNHDAMYWYRQDPGQGLRLIYYSQIVNDFQKGDIAEGYSVSREKKESFPLTVTSAQKNPTAFYLCASSNSRSSNQPQHFGDGTRLSIL.

The gene calls are TRBV27 and TRBJ2-5, with D maybe TRBD2 (5 bases). Germline loops: CDR1 MNHEY, CDR2 SMNVEV (reference sequence). V dropped 6 bases and J dropped 0 bases, with 8 bases sitting between them. The CDR3 length is 13 residues. CDR3: CASRPLDQETQYF. The DNA for the CDR3 is TGTGCCAGCAGGCCACTAGACCAAGAGACCCAGTACTTC.

V gene TRBV5-5 combines with J gene TRBJ2-5; D is ambiguous. Germline values: CDR1 SGHKS, CDR2 YYEKEE (reference sequence). V was shortened by 0 bases and J by 2 bases, with 8 bases between the two germline ends. This CDR3 comprises 14 residues. DNA of the CDR3: TGTGCCAGCAGCTTGGCCTCCGGTCAAGAGACCCAGTACTTC. Its protein product is CASSLASGQETQYF.

In this sample, this clone turned up once. Different DNA sequences within this sample yield the same CDR3. The CDR3 is CSVGQTDTQYF. For the CDR3, the DNA is TGCAGCGTTGGACAAACAGATACGCAGTATTTT. The rearrangement links TRBV29-1 to TRBJ2-3; D unresolved. The CDR3 extends over 11 amino acids. V dropped 4 bases and J dropped 3 bases, with 5 bases sitting between them. CDR1 SQVTM and CDR2 ANQGSEA come from the germline V gene.

CDR3 protein: CASSSSYEQYF. DNA for the CDR3: TGTGCCAGCTCATCCTCCTACGAGCAGTACTTC. This chain links TRBV18 with TRBJ2-7; D is undetermined. Per germline, CDR1 KGHSH and CDR2 LQKENI. V lost 5 bases and J lost 0, with 2 bases in between. The CDR3 covers 11 residues.

The rearrangement joins TRBV30 to TRBJ2-1; 7 bases agree with TRBD1. The trim removed 2 bases at V and 4 bases at J, leaving 8 bases unmatched. Germline V gene sequence: CDR1 GTSNPN, CDR2 SVGIG (reference sequence). The CDR3 is made up of 15 amino acids. CDR3 coding DNA: TGTGCCTGGAGTAGAAACAGGGGTTTGTACAATGAGCAGTTCTTC. Amino acid sequence: CAWSRNRGLYNEQFF.

The gene calls are TRBV5-4 and TRBJ1-1, with D perhaps matching TRBD1 (5 bases). Germline values: CDR1 SGHNT, CDR2 YYREEE (reference sequence). This CDR3 region has 15 residues. Trimming left V 0 bases short and J 1 base short, with 10 bases between. The chain's CDR3 is CASSLELGTNTEAFF. DNA of the CDR3: TGTGCCAGCAGCTTGGAGTTGGGGACGAACACTGAAGCTTTCTTT.

The sample holds a few counts of this clone. The CDR3 loop reads CASSYPTGQAFF. Written as DNA, the CDR3 is TGTGCCAGCAGTTACCCGACAGGCCAAGCTTTCTTT. V and J are TRBV6-5 and TRBJ1-1, with D tentatively TRBD1 (6 bases). Deletions cut 2 bases from V and 9 bases from J, with 10 bases between. Looked up from germline, CDR1 is MNHEY and CDR2 is SVGAGI. The CDR3 loop spans 12 amino acids.

The chain is built from TRBV27 and TRBJ2-2; TRBD2 matches at 10 bases. The length of the CDR3 is 17 residues. From germline, CDR1 is MNHEY and CDR2 SMNVEV (reference sequence). The V segment lost 5 bases and the J segment 4 bases; nucleotides outside the gene matches: 10. The CDR3 DNA reads TGTGCCAGCAGTACCAGCGGGAGGGCCGTGGTCACCGGGGAGCTGTTTTTT. Its protein is CASSTSGRAVVTGELFF.

As DNA, the CDR3 is TGTGCCTGGAGTGTTCGGAAATACGAGCAGTACTTC. Its protein product is CAWSVRKYEQYF. This chain uses TRBV30 with TRBJ2-5; unclear D gene. The J call may be incorrect, as the DNA end agrees better with TRBJ2-7. Germline values: CDR1 GTSNPN, CDR2 SVGIG (reference sequence). This CDR3 has 12 residues.

This clone has just one count. The chain joins TRBV27 to TRBJ1-2, with a possible D match to TRBD1 (5 bases). The CDR3 runs to 13 residues. Trimming removed 2 bases at V and 8 bases at J, with 12 bases between. Germline V gene lookup returns CDR1 MNHEY and CDR2 SMNVEV (reference sequence). The CDR3 here is CASSLGAVGGYTF. The CDR3 coding sequence is TGTGCCAGCAGTTTAGGGGCCGTGGGGGGCTACACCTTC.